This T cell receptor beta chain was sequenced in a study of cytomegalovirus exposure and HLA in healthy donors. Notes on the study in general: A few chains tied to CMV proved CMV antigen-specific in vitro.

PCR employed 60 Vbeta and 13 Jbeta primers. TCRdb's copy holds only in-frame clones and misses some; the assay was immunoSEQ multiplex PCR. This table holds fewer than 250,000 clones, 87% found once. In this sample, this clone is medium-sized. The antigen is unknown. CDR1 is MRHNA, CDR2 SNTAGT, per germline. The CDR3 is 14 amino acids. Between the trimmed V and J ends, which lost 0 bases and 4 bases, there was a span of 8 bases. Material for sequencing was PBMCs. The TCR comes from a man under 40 in good health and CMV-seronegative. The chain uses TRBV6-4 and TRBJ2-3; no reliable D call. The CDR3 region is CASSDSLGADTQYF. In DNA form, the CDR3 reads TGTGCCAGCAGTGACTCCCTAGGAGCAGATACGCAGTATTTT.